The source of this TCR beta chain is a study of CD8 T cells in ankylosing spondylitis. Study-wide results and limits: Disease-associated clonotypes exhibited CD8+ identity and were relatively infrequent in peripheral blood. The study identified a TCR beta motif of under ten highly homologous variants that appeared characteristic of ankylosing spondylitis blood.

Turning to this clonotype: Its antigen is currently unknown.

Trimming at V came to 5 bases and at J to 6 bases, leaving 13 bases not matched to a gene. The CDR3 is 16 residues long. Germline V lookup: CDR1 DFQATT, CDR2 SNEGSKA (reference sequence). TCRdb re-called the 5' RACE reads through MiXCR, storing one row per CDR3 protein. The sample has around 890,000 distinct CDR3 sequences, about 10% seen once. The sample was blood, either unsorted or a sorted T cell fraction (not recorded which). The clonotype was recovered from a male donor with ankylosing spondylitis. The rearrangement joins TRBV20-1 to TRBJ1-4; 9 positions match TRBD1. CDR3 sequence: CSAETGGEAGYEKLFF. CDR3 DNA: TGCAGTGCTGAAACAGGGGGCGAGGCCGGTTATGAAAAACTGTTTTTT.